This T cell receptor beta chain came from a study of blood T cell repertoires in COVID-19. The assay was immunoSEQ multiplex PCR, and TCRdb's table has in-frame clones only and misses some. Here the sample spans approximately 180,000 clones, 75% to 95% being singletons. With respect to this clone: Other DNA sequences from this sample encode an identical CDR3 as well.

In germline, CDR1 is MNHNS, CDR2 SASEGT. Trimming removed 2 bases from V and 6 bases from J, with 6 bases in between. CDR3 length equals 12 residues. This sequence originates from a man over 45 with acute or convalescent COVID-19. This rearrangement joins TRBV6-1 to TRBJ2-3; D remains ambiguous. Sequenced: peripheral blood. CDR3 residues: CASSEIRDTQYF. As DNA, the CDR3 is TGTGCCAGCAGTGAAATTCGGGATACGCAGTATTTT.